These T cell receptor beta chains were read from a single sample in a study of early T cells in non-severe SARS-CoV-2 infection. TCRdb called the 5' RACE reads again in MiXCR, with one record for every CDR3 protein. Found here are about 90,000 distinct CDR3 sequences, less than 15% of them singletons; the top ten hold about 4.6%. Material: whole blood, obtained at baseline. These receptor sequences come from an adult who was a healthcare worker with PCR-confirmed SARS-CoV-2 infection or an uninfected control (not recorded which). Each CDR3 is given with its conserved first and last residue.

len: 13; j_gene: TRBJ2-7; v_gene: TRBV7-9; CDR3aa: CASSSRESYEQYF
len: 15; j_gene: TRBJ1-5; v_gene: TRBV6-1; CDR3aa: CASRASGASNQPQHF
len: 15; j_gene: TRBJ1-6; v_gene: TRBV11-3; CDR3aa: CASGARQGGNSPLHF
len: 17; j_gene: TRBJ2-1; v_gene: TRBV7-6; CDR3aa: CASSRSSSTSSYNEQFF
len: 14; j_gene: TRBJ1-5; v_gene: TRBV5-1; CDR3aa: CASSLEGNNQPQHF
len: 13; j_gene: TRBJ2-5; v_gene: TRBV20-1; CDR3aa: CSARPGLAETQYF
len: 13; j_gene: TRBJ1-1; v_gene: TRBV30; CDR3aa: CAWSAGRNTEAFF
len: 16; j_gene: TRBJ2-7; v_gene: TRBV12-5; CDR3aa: CASGVGIGPTHYEQYF
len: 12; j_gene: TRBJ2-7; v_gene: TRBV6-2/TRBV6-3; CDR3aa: CASSRGPHEQYF
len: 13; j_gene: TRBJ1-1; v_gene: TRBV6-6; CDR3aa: CASRPGGTAEAFF
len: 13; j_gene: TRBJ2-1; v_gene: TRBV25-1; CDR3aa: CASASRGYNEQFF
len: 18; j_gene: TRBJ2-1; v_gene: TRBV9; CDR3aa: CASSVSPGGTSGYNEQFF
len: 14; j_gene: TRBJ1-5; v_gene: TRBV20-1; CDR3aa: CSARDAGKVQPQHF
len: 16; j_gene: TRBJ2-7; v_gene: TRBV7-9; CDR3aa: CASSSRGTSSGEKQYF
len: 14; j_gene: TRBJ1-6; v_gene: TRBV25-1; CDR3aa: CASRQGAKNSPLHF
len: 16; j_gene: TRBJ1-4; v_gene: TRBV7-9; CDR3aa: CASSLGATSTNEKLFF
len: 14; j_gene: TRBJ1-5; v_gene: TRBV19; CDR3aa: CASKTPGRYQPQHF
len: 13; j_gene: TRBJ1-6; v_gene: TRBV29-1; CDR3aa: CSVEEVANSPLHF
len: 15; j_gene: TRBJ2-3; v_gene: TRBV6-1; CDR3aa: CASSVKTGITDTQYF
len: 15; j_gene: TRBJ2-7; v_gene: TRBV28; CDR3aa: CASSSEGAGPNEQYF
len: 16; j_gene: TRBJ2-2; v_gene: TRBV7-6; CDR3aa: CASSSPRQGWTGELFF
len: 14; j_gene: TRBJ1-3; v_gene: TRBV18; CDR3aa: CASSPIQALNTIYF
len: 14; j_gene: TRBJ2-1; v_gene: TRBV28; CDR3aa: CASSPDPGTNEQFF
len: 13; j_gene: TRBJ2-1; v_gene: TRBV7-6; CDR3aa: CASSVGITREQFF
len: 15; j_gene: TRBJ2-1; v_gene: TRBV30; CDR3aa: CAWSGGQGSYNEQFF
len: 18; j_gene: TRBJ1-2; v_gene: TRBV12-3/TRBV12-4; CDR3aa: CASSLSGPMGPGNYGYTF
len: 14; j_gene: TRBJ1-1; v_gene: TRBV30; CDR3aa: CAWSLLGADTEAFF
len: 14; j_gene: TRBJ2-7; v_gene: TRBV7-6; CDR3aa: CASSLEDGRWEQYF
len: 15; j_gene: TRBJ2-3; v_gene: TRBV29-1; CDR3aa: CSVEQAGGDTDTQYF
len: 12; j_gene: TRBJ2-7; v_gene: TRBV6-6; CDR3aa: CASTRASDEQYF
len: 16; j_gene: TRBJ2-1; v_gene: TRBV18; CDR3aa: CASSPLRAGADYEQFF
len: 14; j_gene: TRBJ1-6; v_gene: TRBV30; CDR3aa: CAWRGQGAYSPLHF
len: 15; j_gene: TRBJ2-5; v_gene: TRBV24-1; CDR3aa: CATSDPRDTSETQYF
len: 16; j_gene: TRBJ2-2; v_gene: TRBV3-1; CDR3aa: CASSPRQVPLTGELFF
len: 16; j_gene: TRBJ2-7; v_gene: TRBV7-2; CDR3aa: CASSTRLAAATYEQYF
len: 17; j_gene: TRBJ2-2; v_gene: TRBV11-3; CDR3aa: CASSRWTSGRVTGELFF
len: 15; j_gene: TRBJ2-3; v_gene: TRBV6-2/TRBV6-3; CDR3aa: CASSRPLRSTDTQYF
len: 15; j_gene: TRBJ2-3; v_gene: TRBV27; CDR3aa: CASSYEGNWADTQYF
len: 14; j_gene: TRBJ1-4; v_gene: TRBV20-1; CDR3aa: CSARRPATNEKLFF
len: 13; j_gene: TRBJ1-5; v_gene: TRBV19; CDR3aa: CASSITRAQPQHF
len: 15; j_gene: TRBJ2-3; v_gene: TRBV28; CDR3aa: CASSPTSGETDTQYF
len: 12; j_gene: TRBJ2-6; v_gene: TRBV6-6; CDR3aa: CASTPGTTILTF
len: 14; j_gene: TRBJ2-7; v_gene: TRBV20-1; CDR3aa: CSATLTGSSYEQYF
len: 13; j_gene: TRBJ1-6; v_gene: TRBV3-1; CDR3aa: CASSHRTGPPLHF
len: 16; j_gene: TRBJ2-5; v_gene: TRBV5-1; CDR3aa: CASSLGPAGAQETQYF
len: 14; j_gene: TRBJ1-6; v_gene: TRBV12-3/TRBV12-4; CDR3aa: CASSLRTANSPLHF
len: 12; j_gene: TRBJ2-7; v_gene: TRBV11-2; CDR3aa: CASSSRTDGPYF
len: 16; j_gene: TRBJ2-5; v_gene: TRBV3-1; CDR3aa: CASSLPVGTGLETQYF
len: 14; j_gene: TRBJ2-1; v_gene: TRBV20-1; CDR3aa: CSARDILAGNEQFF